This T cell receptor (beta chain) emerged from a study of blood T cell repertoires in COVID-19. Study in general: COVID-19 samples from acute and convalescent phases originated in the United States, Italy and Spain. The analysed material was cDNA or gDNA that came from T cells, B-cell-depleted T cells, or PBMCs.

In the original analysis: Amplification from reference gene primers served as the basis for estimated nucleated cell counts. Sequenced by immunoSEQ multiplex PCR; TCRdb stores in-frame clones only, minus some. V, J and clone size derive from that table, while D and trimming were established from the DNA sequence. The sample has under 250,000 clones, around four fifths seen once. The receptor comes from a man aged 40-49 years with active or convalescent COVID-19. The material sequenced was peripheral blood.

The CDR3 loop is CASRATGLGFGETQYF. The CDR3 nucleotides are TGTGCCAGCAGGGCCACAGGGTTGGGGTTTGGAGAGACCCAGTACTTC. The genes are TRBV2 and TRBJ2-5, with D perhaps matching TRBD1 (6 bases). The length of the CDR3 is 16 residues. Trimming took off 6 bases at V and 4 bases at J, with 21 bases between the two ends. Germline CDR1 is SNHLY and CDR2 is FYNNEI.